Each of the 29 T cell receptor beta chains below was sequenced from the same sample in a study of blood T cell repertoires in COVID-19. TCRdb's copy holds only in-frame clones and misses some; the assay was immunoSEQ multiplex PCR. The sample carries approximately 270,000 clones, 70% to 85% recorded once. The material sequenced was peripheral blood. The receptors were gathered from a human donor with COVID-19, enrolled during active disease. The donor label of this sample is uncertain.

The V and J genes are TRBV30 and TRBJ2-7; 7 nucleotides line up with TRBD1. The trim removed 4 bases at V and 9 bases at J, leaving 6 bases unmatched. The germline V gene encodes CDR1 GTSNPN and CDR2 SVGIG (reference sequence). The CDR3 loop spans 11 amino acids. The CDR3 loop reads CAWTGTAGQYF. The CDR3 coding sequence is TGTGCCTGGACGGGGACAGCCGGGCAGTACTTC.

The chain uses TRBV7-8 and TRBJ2-6, with D maybe TRBD2 (5 bases). CDR1 and CDR2 (germline): SGHVS, FQNEAQ. CDR3 size: 17 residues. Trimming stripped 3 bases from V and 0 bases from J, with 12 bases between. CDR3 in amino acids: CASSFGLLDSGANVLTF. The CDR3 DNA follows: TGTGCCAGCAGCTTCGGACTCCTAGACTCTGGGGCCAACGTCCTGACTTTC.

V gene TRBV9 combines with J gene TRBJ1-2; 7 nucleotides match TRBD1. CDR3 length: 14 amino acids. J was trimmed by 4 bases and V by 3 bases; bases with no gene match: 6. Germline V lookup: CDR1 SGDLS, CDR2 YYNGEE. DNA of the CDR3: TGTGCCAGCAGCGCCTTGACAGGGTCCTATGGCTACACCTTC. The encoded protein is CASSALTGSYGYTF.

The rearrangement uses TRBV30 and TRBJ1-1; 8 nucleotides agree with TRBD1. The CDR3 has 13 residues. Germline values: CDR1 GTSNPN, CDR2 SVGIG (reference sequence). The J segment lost 3 bases and the V segment lost 2 bases, leaving 2 bases of the junction unmatched. The CDR3 here is CAWSKQGDTEAFF. The CDR3 coding sequence is TGTGCCTGGAGTAAACAGGGGGACACTGAAGCTTTCTTT.

The chain is built from TRBV5-1 and TRBJ2-1; 8 bases match TRBD1. The germline gives CDR1 SGHRS, CDR2 YFSETQ. CDR3 length: 14 amino acids. V dropped 0 bases and J dropped 9; count of bases not matched to a gene: 5. The chain's CDR3 is CASSLAQGTGEQFF. DNA of the CDR3: TGCGCCAGCAGCTTGGCCCAGGGGACAGGTGAGCAGTTCTTC.

J is TRBJ1-4 and V is TRBV4-1; 7 bases agree with TRBD1. V lost 4 bases and J lost 3; bases outside the gene matches: 2. This CDR3 region has 14 residues. CDR1 and CDR2 from the germline V gene are MGHRA and YSYEKL. CDR3 in amino acids: CASSRQGANEKLFF. The DNA of the CDR3 is TGCGCCAGCAGCCGACAGGGCGCTAATGAAAAACTGTTTTTT.

As for this clone: A read error may produce the germline difference seen at one junction end. The rearrangement links TRBV11-2 to TRBJ1-5; D gene ambiguous. Per germline, CDR1 SGHAT and CDR2 FQNNGV. The CDR3 has 18 amino acids. The CDR3, as DNA: TGTGCCAGCAGCTTAGCGCAAGCCCCAAAGAGCGGCTTTCCCCAACCAGATTTT. It specifies CASSLAQAPKSGFPQPDF.

The chain carries TRBV5-6 and TRBJ1-6; 7 positions match TRBD1. The germline V gene has CDR1 SGHDT and CDR2 YYEEEE. The CDR3 is 16 residues long. J was trimmed by 7 bases and V by 4 bases; bases with no gene match: 11. The CDR3 protein is CASSGETGLSNSPLHF. CDR3 coding DNA: TGTGCCAGCAGCGGGGAGACAGGGTTGTCCAATTCACCCCTCCACTTT.

V is TRBV2 and J is TRBJ2-1; D is undetermined. Germline-derived CDR1 and CDR2 are SNHLY and FYNNEI. V dropped 0 bases and J dropped 12 bases, with 12 bases sitting between them. The CDR3 is 13 amino acids. The CDR3 coding sequence is TGTGCCAGCAGTGAAGCGCAGGCCAGAAGGCAGTTCTTC. It encodes CASSEAQARRQFF. The full variable domain, with the rest looked up from reference TRBV2 and TRBJ2-1, is EPEVTQTPSHQVTQMGQEVILRCVPISNHLYFYWYRQILGQKVEFLVSFYNNEISEKSEIFDDQFSVERPDGSNFTLKIRSTKLEDSAMYFCASSEAQARRQFFGPGTRLTVL.

This chain connects TRBV28 to TRBJ1-2; TRBD1 matches at 10 bases. Unmatched junction bases numbered 6, after V lost 3 bases and J lost 2 bases. The length of the CDR3 is 16 residues. Germline assignment: CDR1 MDHEN and CDR2 SYDVKM. The CDR3 nucleotides read TGTGCCAGCAGTTTCCCGGGGACAGGGGTAAACTATGGCTACACCTTC. Translated: CASSFPGTGVNYGYTF.

This chain uses TRBV30 with TRBJ1-3, with 7 bases lining up with TRBD1. After removal of 3 bases from V and 1 base from J, the junction contained 3 bases not matched to a gene. This CDR3 contains 14 residues. Germline lookup yields CDR1 GTSNPN and CDR2 SVGIG (reference sequence). In DNA form, the CDR3 reads TGTGCCTGGAGCAACAGGGGTTCTGGAAACACCATATATTTT. It is translated as CAWSNRGSGNTIYF.

A few counts support this clone. The chain carries TRBV4-1 and TRBJ2-4; 8 nucleotides match TRBD2. The ends lost 0 bases at V and 0 bases at J; junction bases unmatched: 4. CDR1 MGHRA and CDR2 YSYEKL come from the germline V gene. The CDR3 has 17 amino acids. CDR3 residues: CASSQDILAGAKNIQYF. The CDR3 DNA sequence: TGCGCCAGCAGCCAAGATATCCTAGCGGGAGCCAAAAACATTCAGTACTTC.

This clone has a single count. The genes are TRBV7-3 and TRBJ1-2; 9 bases are a match to TRBD1. Germline lookup yields CDR1 SGHTA and CDR2 FQGTGA. The trim removed 5 bases at V and 6 bases at J, leaving 19 bases unmatched. The CDR3 runs 18 residues. Here the CDR3 reads CASSHPAPGTGRKNGYTF. In nucleotides, the CDR3 is TGTGCCAGCAGCCATCCAGCCCCCGGGACAGGGAGAAAGAATGGCTACACCTTC.

On this clone: A read error may produce the germline difference seen at one junction end. Distinct nucleotide sequences in the sample also encode this CDR3. The chain links TRBV7-7 to TRBJ2-2, with 7 bases lining up with TRBD1. CDR1 is SSHAT and CDR2 is FNYEAQ in the germline V gene (reference sequence). The length of the CDR3 is 15 residues. The CDR3 here is CASSSGTANTGELFF. CDR3 coding DNA: TGTGCTAGCAGCTCCGGGACAGCCAACACCGGGGAGCTGTTTTTT.

The chain links TRBV20-1 to TRBJ2-1; a weak D match, TRBD1 (5 bases). The V gene lost 3 bases and the J gene lost 0 bases, with 9 bases spanning the gap. CDR1 is DFQATT, CDR2 SNEGSKA, per germline (reference sequence). The CDR3 loop spans 14 amino acids. The CDR3 protein is CSASRQSSYNEQFF. In DNA form, the CDR3 reads TGCAGTGCTAGTAGACAGAGCTCCTACAATGAGCAGTTCTTC.

The chain combines TRBV30 with TRBJ1-6; maybe TRBD1 (5 bases). Trimming removed 3 bases from V and 8 bases from J, with 14 bases in between. CDR3 length equals 14 residues. CDR1 is GTSNPN and CDR2 is SVGIG in the germline V gene (reference sequence). CDR3 region: CAWRGGSGHSPLHF. In DNA, the CDR3 is TGTGCCTGGAGGGGGGGATCCGGACATTCACCCCTCCACTTT.

CDR3 DNA sequence: TGTGCCTGGAGTCGAAGGGGCCGGGAGACCCAGTACTTC. It is translated as CAWSRRGRETQYF. This chain connects TRBV30 to TRBJ2-5, with D possibly TRBD1 on 5 matching bases. The CDR3 has 13 residues. The V gene lost 2 bases and the J gene lost 5 bases, with 12 bases spanning the gap. Germline V CDR1 and CDR2: GTSNPN, SVGIG (reference sequence).

The chain recombines TRBV30 with TRBJ1-2, with D perhaps matching TRBD1 (6 bases). V was cut by 4 bases and J by 4 bases, with 13 bases left in between. This CDR3 is 13 amino acids long. Germline V gives CDR1 GTSNPN, CDR2 SVGIG (reference sequence). This CDR3 reads CAWKIQGPYGYTF. The CDR3 DNA follows: TGTGCCTGGAAAATACAGGGCCCCTATGGCTACACCTTC.

This chain joins TRBV7-2 and TRBJ2-5; 12 bases are a match to TRBD2. The CDR3 spans 15 residues. Trimming took 5 bases from V and 4 from J; bases not matched to a gene: 5. Germline-derived CDR1 and CDR2 are SGHTA and FQGNSA. The CDR3 sequence: CASSLTSGSLETQYF. In DNA, the CDR3 is TGTGCCAGCAGCCTGACTAGCGGGAGTTTAGAGACCCAGTACTTC. The full variable domain, its missing parts supplied by reference TRBV7-2 and TRBJ2-5, is GAGVSQSPSNKVTEKGKDVELRCDPISGHTALYWYRQSLGQGLEFLIYFQGNSAPDKSGLPSDRFSAERTGGSVSTLTIQRTQQEDSAVYLCASSLTSGSLETQYFGPGTRLLVL.

CDR3 in amino acids: CASSQGQGAFF. CDR3 sequence (DNA): TGTGCCAGCAGCCAAGGACAGGGGGCTTTCTTT. The genes are TRBV3-1 (or the pseudogene TRBV3-2) and TRBJ1-1, with 8 bases that match TRBD1. Germline V gene lookup returns CDR1 LGHDT and CDR2 YNNKEL (reference sequence). Trimming removed 1 base from V and 11 bases from J; junction bases left unmatched: 0. CDR3 length equals 11 residues.

This clone was seen once. The chain employs TRBV27 and TRBJ1-5; D perhaps matches TRBD1 (6 bases). The ends were cut back, 6 bases at V and 4 bases at J, with 10 bases in the middle. Germline V gene data show CDR1 as MNHEY and CDR2 as SMNVEV (reference sequence). This CDR3 region has 13 residues. The CDR3 region is CASSGGANQPQHF. The DNA of the CDR3 is TGTGCCAGCAGCGGGGGGGCGAATCAGCCCCAGCATTTT.

This rearrangement joins TRBV11-2 to TRBJ2-1; weak D call: TRBD2 (8 bases). Trimming pared 5 bases from V and 5 bases from J, leaving 16 bases between. CDR1 and CDR2 from the germline V gene are SGHAT and FQNNGV. CDR3 length equals 15 residues. The CDR3 bases are TGTGCCAGCAGCGCCGGGAGGGGGCTTCACAATGAGCAGTTCTTC. It encodes CASSAGRGLHNEQFF.

The V and J genes are TRBV7-3 and TRBJ2-2, with 7 bases lining up with TRBD1. CDR1 SGHTA and CDR2 FQGTGA come from the germline V gene. The V segment lost 5 bases and the J segment 1 base; nucleotides outside the gene matches: 7. The CDR3 covers 16 residues. The chain's CDR3 is CASSPTGVVNTGELFF. The CDR3 DNA reads as TGTGCCAGCAGCCCTACAGGGGTAGTGAACACCGGGGAGCTGTTTTTT.

This chain joins TRBV28 and TRBJ1-1, with a weak D call TRBD1 (6 bases). This CDR3 region has 14 residues. The ends were cut back, 5 bases at V and 5 bases at J, with 15 bases in the middle. The germline gives CDR1 MDHEN, CDR2 SYDVKM. DNA of the CDR3: TGTGCCAGCAGTGAGCCGTCCAGGGGAACTGAAGCTTTCTTT. It specifies CASSEPSRGTEAFF.

The V call is TRBV11-3, the J call TRBJ2-2, with a tentative D call TRBD1 (6 bases). The length of the CDR3 is 16 residues. V was pared by 2 bases and J by 1 base, with 11 bases between. Germline V lookup: CDR1 SGHNT, CDR2 YENEEA. The CDR3 region has the DNA TGTGCCAGCAGCTTATCCAGGGGAATGAACACCGGGGAGCTGTTTTTT. The encoded protein is CASSLSRGMNTGELFF.

This chain uses TRBV12-1 with TRBJ1-5. TRBV12-1 is described as a pseudogene. The CDR3 sequence is 18 residues long. CDR3 in DNA: TGTGCCAGCAGCTTTGCCAGACACCGGGACTTTGGCAATCAGCCCCAGCATTTT. As protein: CASSFARHRDFGNQPQHF.

The gene calls are TRBV11-2 and TRBJ1-4; D not resolved. The germline CDR1 and CDR2 sequences are SGHAT and FQNNGV. Trimming cost V 1 base and J 8 bases, with 17 bases left between them. The CDR3 runs 16 residues. The CDR3 protein is CASSLGWEGGMEKLFF. The CDR3 DNA sequence: TGTGCCAGCAGCTTAGGATGGGAGGGCGGGATGGAAAAACTGTTTTTT. Full variable domain (outside the CDR3, taken from reference TRBV11-2 and TRBJ1-4): EAGVAQSPRYKIIEKRQSVAFWCNPISGHATLYWYQQILGQGPKLLIQFQNNGVVDDSQLPKDRFSAERLKGVDSTLKIQPAKLEDSAVYLCASSLGWEGGMEKLFFGSGTQLSVL.

This chain uses TRBV19 with TRBJ1-1; D remains ambiguous. With 3 bases removed from V and 4 bases from J, the gap between germline ends came to 15 bases. Germline CDR1 reads LNHDA; CDR2 reads SQIVND (reference sequence). The CDR3 loop spans 15 amino acids. In nucleotides, the CDR3 is TGTGCCAGTAGTATGAGGGCCGGAGGTGGCACTGAAGCTTTCTTT. Translated: CASSMRAGGGTEAFF.

The rearrangement joins TRBV5-1 to TRBJ1-4; possible D gene TRBD1, 5 bases. The V gene lost 0 bases and the J gene lost 9 bases, with 12 bases spanning the gap. Per germline, CDR1 SGHRS and CDR2 YFSETQ. The CDR3 loop spans 14 amino acids. CDR3 region: CASSLEGNEKKLFF. The CDR3 region has the DNA TGCGCCAGCAGCTTGGAGGGGAACGAGAAAAAACTGTTTTTT.